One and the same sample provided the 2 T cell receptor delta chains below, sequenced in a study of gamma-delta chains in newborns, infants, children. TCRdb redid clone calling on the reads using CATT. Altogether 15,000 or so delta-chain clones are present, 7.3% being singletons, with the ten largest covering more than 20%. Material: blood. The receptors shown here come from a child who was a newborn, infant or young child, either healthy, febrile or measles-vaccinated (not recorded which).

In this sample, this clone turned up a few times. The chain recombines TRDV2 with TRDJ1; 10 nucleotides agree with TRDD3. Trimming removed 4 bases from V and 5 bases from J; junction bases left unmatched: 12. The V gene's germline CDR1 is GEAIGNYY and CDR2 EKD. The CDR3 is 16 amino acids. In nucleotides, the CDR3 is TGTGCCTGTGATCACCGCCTATACTGGGGGATTGATAAACTCATCTTT. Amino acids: CACDHRLYWGIDKLIF.

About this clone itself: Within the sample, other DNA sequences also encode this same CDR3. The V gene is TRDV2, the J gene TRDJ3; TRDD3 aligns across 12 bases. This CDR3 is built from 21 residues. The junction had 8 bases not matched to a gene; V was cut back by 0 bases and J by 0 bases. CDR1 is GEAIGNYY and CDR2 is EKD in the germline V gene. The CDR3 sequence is CACDTVLGDTVSSWDTRQMFF. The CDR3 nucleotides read TGTGCCTGTGACACCGTACTGGGGGATACAGTAAGCTCCTGGGACACCCGACAGATGTTTTTC.